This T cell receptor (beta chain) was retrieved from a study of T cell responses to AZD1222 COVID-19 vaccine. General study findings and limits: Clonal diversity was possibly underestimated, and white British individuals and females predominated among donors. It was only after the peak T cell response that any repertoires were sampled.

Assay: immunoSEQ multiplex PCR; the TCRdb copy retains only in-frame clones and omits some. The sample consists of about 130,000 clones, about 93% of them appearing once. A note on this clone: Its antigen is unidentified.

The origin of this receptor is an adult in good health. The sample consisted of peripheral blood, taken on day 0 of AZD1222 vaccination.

The CDR3 is CASTSRREANYGYTF. The DNA of the CDR3 is TGTGCCAGCACCTCCCGACGGGAAGCTAACTATGGCTACACCTTC. The chain employs TRBV11-2 and TRBJ1-2; D is undetermined. The CDR3 spans 15 residues. V dropped 7 bases and J dropped 0 bases, with 15 bases sitting between them. Per the germline V gene, CDR1 is SGHAT and CDR2 is FQNNGV.